One sample yielded the 29 T cell receptor beta chains listed below, sequenced in a study of T cells in localized non-small cell lung cancer. The data were produced by immunoSEQ multiplex PCR, yet TCRdb's version contains in-frame clones alone and is incomplete. Seen here are 50,000 to 70,000 clones, 91% observed once, and the top ten hold about 20%. The sample here was peripheral blood, taken before any cancer treatment. All receptors derive from a man aged 35 to 69 with stage I lung adenocarcinoma.

This chain uses TRBV5-4 with TRBJ2-1, with D perhaps assigned TRBD1 or TRBD2 (6 bases each). The CDR3 runs 16 residues. The V end was cut by 4 bases, the J end by 3 bases, with 17 bases between. Germline CDR1 reads SGHNT; CDR2 reads YYREEE (reference sequence). The chain's CDR3 is CASSGPPGARYNEQFF. In DNA form, the CDR3 reads TGTGCCAGCAGCGGGCCCCCGGGGGCCCGCTACAATGAGCAGTTCTTC.

The rearrangement joins TRBV5-5 to TRBJ2-7, with 8 bases matching TRBD1. The junction had 7 bases not matched to a gene; V was cut back by 5 bases and J by 3 bases. Germline V gene lookup returns CDR1 SGHKS and CDR2 YYEKEE (reference sequence). This CDR3 is built from 14 residues. CDR3 protein: CASSSFDRGYEQYF. The CDR3 DNA reads as TGTGCCAGCAGTTCCTTTGACAGGGGCTACGAGCAGTACTTC. The variable domain in full, with the rest retrieved from reference TRBV5-5 and TRBJ2-7, is DAGVTQSPTHLIKTRGQQVTLRCSPISGHKSVSWYQQVLGQGPQFIFQYYEKEERGRGNFPDRFSARQFPNYSSELNVNALLLGDSALYLCASSSFDRGYEQYFGPGTRLTVT.

The V gene is TRBV19, the J gene TRBJ2-4; D not resolved. The V gene lost 5 bases and the J gene lost 0 bases, with 8 bases spanning the gap. Germline CDR1 reads LNHDA; CDR2 reads SQIVND (reference sequence). The CDR3 is 14 residues long. The DNA of the CDR3 is TGTGCCAGTAGTGAATTAGTAGCCAAAAACATTCAGTACTTC. Translating gives CASSELVAKNIQYF.

The gene calls are TRBV6-1 and TRBJ1-2; D is perhaps TRBD1 (6 bases). V lost 7 bases, J lost 1 base, and 10 bases lay in between. Germline V gene lookup returns CDR1 MNHNS and CDR2 SASEGT. The CDR3 extends over 13 amino acids. CDR3 amino acids: CASNVDSNYGYTF. For the CDR3, the DNA is TGTGCCAGCAACGTGGACAGTAACTATGGCTACACCTTC.

The J gene is TRBJ1-1, the V gene TRBV11-3; D not resolved. Germline CDR1 reads SGHNT; CDR2 reads YENEEA. V lost 1 base and J 0 bases, leaving 9 bases between the germline ends. The CDR3 is 15 residues long. The CDR3 region is CASSLALGVNTEAFF. The CDR3 coding sequence is TGTGCCAGCAGCTTAGCGTTGGGAGTGAACACTGAAGCTTTCTTT.

V gene TRBV30 combines with J gene TRBJ2-1, with 8 bases matching TRBD2. Germline trimming cut 1 base from V and 15 bases from J; bases unmatched to any gene: 8. The CDR3 is 12 amino acids. Germline CDR1 reads GTSNPN; CDR2 reads SVGIG (reference sequence). The CDR3, as DNA: TGTGCCTGGAGTGGCACTAGCGGAGGGTGGTTCTTC. As protein: CAWSGTSGGWFF.

The rearrangement joins TRBV5-1 to TRBJ2-5; maybe TRBD1 (6 bases). This CDR3 is built from 15 residues. The germline gives CDR1 SGHRS, CDR2 YFSETQ. The V end lost 4 bases, the J end lost 5 bases, and 18 bases lay between the germline ends. CDR3 sequence: CASSPRPGVMETQYF. CDR3 DNA: TGCGCCAGCAGCCCGCGTCCAGGGGTTATGGAGACCCAGTACTTC. The full variable domain, its missing parts supplied by reference TRBV5-1 and TRBJ2-5, is KAGVTQTPRYLIKTRGQQVTLSCSPISGHRSVSWYQQTPGQGLQFLFEYFSETQRNKGNFPGRFSGRQFSNSRSEMNVSTLELGDSALYLCASSPRPGVMETQYFGPGTRLLVL.

The J gene is TRBJ2-1, the V gene TRBV2; TRBD2 matches at 10 bases. The length of the CDR3 is 15 residues. V lost 3 bases, J lost 4 bases, and 3 bases stayed unmatched. CDR1 is SNHLY, CDR2 FYNNEI, per germline. The CDR3 DNA reads as TGTGCCAGCAGTGAGGGGGGACTAGCGTACAATGAGCAGTTCTTC. Translation: CASSEGGLAYNEQFF.

A single count supports this clone. This rearrangement joins TRBV7-3 to TRBJ2-2; D ambiguous. V was pared by 4 bases and J by 1 base, with 7 bases between. The length of the CDR3 is 14 residues. Germline V lookup: CDR1 SGHTA, CDR2 FQGTGA. The CDR3, as DNA: TGTGCCAGCAGCTCTGAAGGGAACACCGGGGAGCTGTTTTTT. Translated: CASSSEGNTGELFF.

The chain employs TRBV29-1 and TRBJ2-3, with 11 bases matching TRBD2. CDR1 is SQVTM, CDR2 ANQGSEA, per germline. The CDR3 sequence is 15 residues long. Germline trimming cut 4 bases from V and 2 bases from J; bases unmatched to any gene: 5. Here the CDR3 reads CSVGVAGGYTDTQYF. The DNA for the CDR3 is TGCAGCGTTGGGGTAGCGGGAGGGTACACAGATACGCAGTATTTT.

V is TRBV15 and J is TRBJ2-1; 10 bases match TRBD1. The CDR3 totals 18 residues. V gave up 4 bases and J gave up 6 bases; unmatched junction bases: 15. CDR1 and CDR2 (germline): LNHNV, YYDKDF (reference sequence). CDR3 nucleotide sequence: TGTGCCACCAGCAAGACGGGACAGGGGACCCTAGTGGGCAATGAGCAGTTCTTC. It is translated as CATSKTGQGTLVGNEQFF.

This rearrangement joins TRBV6-1 to TRBJ1-4, with 8 bases fitting TRBD1. This CDR3 region has 15 residues. The V gene end was trimmed by 4 bases and the J gene end by 4 bases; junction bases not matched to a gene: 5. Germline lookup yields CDR1 MNHNS and CDR2 SASEGT. The CDR3 reads CASSAQGARNEKLFF. CDR3 in DNA: TGTGCCAGCAGTGCTCAGGGGGCTCGTAATGAAAAACTGTTTTTT.

This rearrangement joins TRBV4-1 to TRBJ1-3; D perhaps matches TRBD1 (5 bases). Germline loops: CDR1 MGHRA, CDR2 YSYEKL. Deletions cut 0 bases from V and 4 bases from J, with 10 bases between. This CDR3 comprises 15 residues. The chain's CDR3 is CASSQDGGGGNTIYF. CDR3 DNA: TGCGCCAGCAGCCAAGATGGGGGAGGAGGAAACACCATATATTTT.

The chain's CDR3 is CASSPTPAAQNTGELFF. DNA for the CDR3: TGTGCCAGCAGCCCGACCCCGGCAGCTCAGAACACCGGGGAGCTGTTTTTT. The chain joins TRBV7-3 to TRBJ2-2; unclear D gene. The V and J ends lost 5 bases and 1 base respectively, with 17 bases between them. The V gene's germline CDR1 is SGHTA and CDR2 FQGTGA. CDR3 size: 17 residues.

The V call is TRBV2, the J call TRBJ1-5; TRBD1 might be the D (6 bases). Germline V CDR1 and CDR2: SNHLY, FYNNEI. The V end lost 6 bases, the J end lost 1 base, and 10 bases lay between the germline ends. This CDR3 contains 14 residues. Here the CDR3 DNA reads TGTGCCAGCAGGGTCGGACAGAGCAATCAGCCCCAGCATTTT. Translating it yields CASRVGQSNQPQHF.

This clone was observed a single time. The CDR3, as DNA: TGTGCCAGCAGCTCCATGACTGGCCCTCTTGAGACCCAGTACTTC. Encoded protein: CASSSMTGPLETQYF. This chain links TRBV7-9 with TRBJ2-5, with D hard to call. The V and J ends lost 4 bases and 5 bases respectively, with 17 bases between them. CDR1 and CDR2 (germline): SEHNR, FQNEAQ (reference sequence). This CDR3 has 15 residues.

This chain links TRBV19 with TRBJ1-2, with 8 bases that match TRBD1. The CDR3 consists of 15 residues. V lost 8 bases, J lost 4 bases, and 12 bases stayed unmatched. Germline CDR1 is LNHDA and CDR2 is SQIVND (reference sequence). The CDR3 coding sequence is TGTGCCAGTTCGCAGACCGGACAGGGCGGCTATGGCTACACCTTC. Its protein product is CASSQTGQGGYGYTF. Using reference TRBV19 and TRBJ1-2 for the parts outside the CDR3, the full variable domain is DGGITQSPKYLFRKEGQNVTLSCEQNLNHDAMYWYRQDPGQGLRLIYYSQIVNDFQKGDIAEGYSVSREKKESFPLTVTSAQKNPTAFYLCASSQTGQGGYGYTFGSGTRLTVV.

This chain connects TRBV2 to TRBJ2-5, with D possibly matching TRBD1 (6 bases). The length of the CDR3 is 13 residues. Germline V lookup: CDR1 SNHLY, CDR2 FYNNEI. The V and J ends lost 7 bases and 2 bases respectively, with 11 bases between them. As DNA, the CDR3 is TGTGCCAGCACCCGGGACATACAAGAGACCCAGTACTTC. Residues: CASTRDIQETQYF.

This clone has a single count. V gene TRBV18 combines with J gene TRBJ2-3; D perhaps matches TRBD2 (6 bases). The V and J ends lost 0 bases and 4 bases respectively, with 17 bases between them. CDR3 length: 17 amino acids. CDR1 is KGHSH and CDR2 is LQKENI in the germline V gene. DNA of the CDR3: TGTGCCAGCTCACCACCGTGTCCGGGAGAAGGAGCAGATACGCAGTATTTT. Its translation: CASSPPCPGEGADTQYF.

The chain uses TRBV5-5 and TRBJ2-5, with 8 bases fitting TRBD2. The CDR3 totals 16 residues. Per the germline V gene, CDR1 is SGHKS and CDR2 is YYEKEE (reference sequence). V gave up 5 bases and J gave up 1 base; unmatched junction bases: 10. The DNA for the CDR3 is TGTGCCAGCAGTCTACTAGCGGAGGGAACCCAAGAGACCCAGTACTTC. The encoded protein is CASSLLAEGTQETQYF.

Notes on this clone: Other DNA sequences of this sample code for an identical CDR3. V usage is TRBV6-5 and J usage is TRBJ1-4; unclear D gene. The CDR3 has 15 amino acids. Germline loops: CDR1 MNHEY, CDR2 SVGAGI. Trimming left V 6 bases short and J 0 bases short, with 11 bases between. In nucleotides, the CDR3 is TGTGCCAGCAGCCCTACGCCTGCAACTAATGAAAAACTGTTTTTT. Translating gives CASSPTPATNEKLFF.

The chain joins TRBV28 to TRBJ1-5, with unresolved D. Germline CDR1 reads MDHEN; CDR2 reads SYDVKM. Trimming took 3 bases from V and 3 from J, leaving 21 bases between them. The CDR3 loop spans 18 amino acids. The CDR3 loop is CASSFPPKGVKVNQPQHF. The CDR3, as DNA: TGTGCCAGCAGTTTCCCTCCTAAGGGCGTAAAAGTCAATCAGCCCCAGCATTTT.

The chain employs TRBV2 and TRBJ2-7, with D perhaps assigned TRBD1 or TRBD2 (6 bases each). V lost 2 bases to trimming and J lost 5 bases, with 16 bases between them. Germline V gives CDR1 SNHLY, CDR2 FYNNEI. CDR3 length equals 15 residues. As DNA, the CDR3 is TGTGCCAGCAGTGAAAGAGTATGGGGGGCGAACGAGCAGTACTTC. Amino acids: CASSERVWGANEQYF.

V gene TRBV11-2 combines with J gene TRBJ2-5; D is unresolved. The CDR3 has 11 amino acids. V lost 5 bases and J 5 bases, leaving 6 bases between the germline ends. Germline CDR1 reads SGHAT; CDR2 reads FQNNGV. The CDR3 DNA follows: TGTGCCAGCAGCCCTGGGGAGACCCAGTACTTC. It yields the protein CASSPGETQYF.

This chain joins TRBV30 and TRBJ2-7; TRBD2 aligns across 10 bases. The CDR3 is 14 residues long. V gave up 5 bases and J gave up 4 bases; unmatched junction bases: 8. Per germline, CDR1 GTSNPN and CDR2 SVGIG (reference sequence). CDR3 amino acids: CAWDAGLAAYEQYF. The CDR3 bases are TGTGCCTGGGATGCCGGACTAGCGGCGTACGAGCAGTACTTC.

The genes are TRBV5-1 and TRBJ2-2, with unresolved D. Germline V gene data show CDR1 as SGHRS and CDR2 as YFSETQ. With 0 bases removed from V and 6 bases from J, the gap between germline ends came to 12 bases. The CDR3 runs 15 residues. The CDR3 loop is CASSLAILGAGELFF. The CDR3, as DNA: TGCGCCAGCAGCTTGGCAATATTAGGAGCCGGGGAGCTGTTTTTT.

This chain uses TRBV19 with TRBJ1-5, with no clear D. V shed 7 bases and J shed 7 bases, with 20 bases lying between them. CDR1 LNHDA and CDR2 SQIVND come from the germline V gene (reference sequence). This CDR3 spans 15 amino acids. The CDR3 region has the DNA TGTGCCAGTACCCATACTGGGGATGTGGCGCAGCCCCAGCATTTT. Residues: CASTHTGDVAQPQHF.

This chain joins TRBV30 and TRBJ2-7; D possibly corresponds to TRBD1 (6 bases). V shed 0 bases and J shed 3 bases, with 18 bases lying between them. The germline V gene has CDR1 GTSNPN and CDR2 SVGIG (reference sequence). The CDR3 contains 16 residues. CDR3 in DNA: TGTGCCTGGAGTGTACCGAGGGGGTTGGGGAGCTACGAGCAGTACTTC. It is translated as CAWSVPRGLGSYEQYF.

A single count supports this clone. The chain is built from TRBV5-1 and TRBJ2-2; D ambiguous. The CDR3 is made up of 13 amino acids. V shed 2 bases and J shed 5 bases, with 7 bases lying between them. In germline, CDR1 is SGHRS, CDR2 YFSETQ. In nucleotides, the CDR3 is TGCGCCAGCAGCTTCGGTCAAACCGGGGAGCTGTTTTTT. Its translation is CASSFGQTGELFF.